Below, 15 T cell receptor beta chains from the same sample are listed, as sequenced in a study of cytomegalovirus exposure and HLA in healthy donors. The PCR made use of 60 Vbeta and 13 Jbeta primers. The assay was immunoSEQ multiplex PCR, and TCRdb's table has in-frame clones only and misses some. The table shows around 190,000 clones, with 70% to 80% occurring only once. The sample taken for sequencing was PBMCs. The receptor set was obtained from a woman aged 25-40 years in good health and CMV-seropositive.

The chain links TRBV5-1 to TRBJ2-5; 8 bases align to TRBD2. Germline V lookup: CDR1 SGHRS, CDR2 YFSETQ. The CDR3 runs 18 residues. V was pared by 3 bases and J by 5 bases, with 18 bases of the junction left unmatched. In DNA form, the CDR3 reads TGCGCCAGCAGCTGGTACGGGCTACCGACAGCGGGAGTGGAGACCCAGTACTTC. Translating it yields CASSWYGLPTAGVETQYF.

The chain is built from TRBV7-8 and TRBJ1-2, with 10 bases identical to TRBD1. The V gene's germline CDR1 is SGHVS and CDR2 FQNEAQ. J was trimmed by 2 bases and V by 3 bases; bases with no gene match: 0. This CDR3 comprises 14 residues. The CDR3 nucleotides read TGTGCCAGCAGCTTGGGACAGGGGAACTATGGCTACACCTTC. It yields the protein CASSLGQGNYGYTF.

V and J are TRBV6-4 and TRBJ2-7, with a tentative D call TRBD1 (6 bases). The CDR3 is 17 residues long. Germline loops: CDR1 MRHNA, CDR2 SNTAGT. Trimming cost V 0 bases and J 3 bases, with 18 bases left between them. The CDR3 coding sequence is TGTGCCAGCAGTGACTCTCAGGGGACCCTCACTTTCTACGAGCAGTACTTC. This codes for CASSDSQGTLTFYEQYF.

This chain uses TRBV27 with TRBJ1-5, with D uncertain. CDR1 is MNHEY and CDR2 is SMNVEV in the germline V gene (reference sequence). The CDR3 length is 12 residues. Trimming removed 5 bases at V and 7 bases at J, with 9 bases between. Written as DNA, the CDR3 is TGTGCCAGCAGTCCGAGAGGGCAGCCCCAGCATTTT. Its protein is CASSPRGQPQHF.

This clone was detected only a few times. A junction boundary mismatches the germline segment, possibly from a read error. The chain uses TRBV5-5 and TRBJ1-4, with unresolved D. The V gene's germline CDR1 is SGHKS and CDR2 YYEKEE (reference sequence). The CDR3 runs to 18 residues. This chain's CDR3 is CASRLGVGPYATNEKLFF. For the CDR3, the DNA is TGTGCCAGCAGGTTGGGAGTGGGCCCCTATGCAACTAATGAAAAACTGTTTTTT. Based on the CDR3 plus reference TRBV5-5 and TRBJ1-4, the full variable domain is DAGVTQSPTHLIKTRGQQVTLRCSPISGHKSVSWYQQVLGQGPQFIFQYYEKEERGRGNFPDRFSARQFPNYSSELNVNALLLGDSALYLCASRLGVGPYATNEKLFFGSGTQLSVL.

This chain uses TRBV4-3 with TRBJ1-4; 8 nucleotides line up with TRBD1. Germline CDR1 reads LGHNA; CDR2 reads YSLEER. The CDR3 runs to 17 residues. The junction had 7 bases not matched to a gene; V was cut back by 0 bases and J by 4 bases. The CDR3 sequence is CASSQDPGGNGNEKLFF. The CDR3 DNA reads TGCGCCAGCAGCCAAGATCCAGGGGGCAACGGTAATGAAAAACTGTTTTTT.

J is TRBJ1-2 and V is TRBV5-6, with 9 bases that match TRBD1. Unmatched junction bases numbered 12, after V lost 4 bases and J lost 5 bases. CDR1 and CDR2 (germline): SGHDT, YYEEEE. The CDR3 consists of 16 residues. The CDR3 DNA reads as TGTGCCAGCAGCAGCCACGGGACAGGGTTGATGTATGGCTACACCTTC. Encoded protein: CASSSHGTGLMYGYTF.

This clone was observed a single time. This CDR3 is CASSVGGGTSGDYEQYF. CDR3 nucleotide sequence: TGTGCCAGCAGCGTAGGGGGGGGGACTAGCGGGGATTACGAGCAGTACTTC. This chain uses TRBV9 with TRBJ2-7; 13 bases map to TRBD2. CDR1 and CDR2 from the germline V gene are SGDLS and YYNGEE. V lost 0 bases and J lost 4; bases outside the gene matches: 7. CDR3 length equals 17 residues. The whole variable domain, filled in from reference TRBV9 and TRBJ2-7, reads DSGVTQTPKHLITATGQRVTLRCSPRSGDLSVYWYQQSLDQGLQFLIQYYNGEERAKGNILERFSAQQFPDLHSELNLSSLELGDSALYFCASSVGGGTSGDYEQYFGPGTRLTVT.

This clone was recorded once. V is TRBV7-8 and J is TRBJ2-7; D is unclear. There are 14 residues in the CDR3. The ends were cut back, 5 bases at V and 0 bases at J, with 11 bases in the middle. Germline assignment: CDR1 SGHVS and CDR2 FQNEAQ. The CDR3 sequence: CASSASLGSYEQYF. Written as DNA, the CDR3 is TGTGCCAGCAGCGCGTCTCTAGGCTCCTACGAGCAGTACTTC.

The gene calls are TRBV9 and TRBJ1-2; D might be TRBD1 (6 bases). The V gene lost 3 bases and the J gene lost 8 bases, with 17 bases spanning the gap. Germline V lookup: CDR1 SGDLS, CDR2 YYNGEE. CDR3 size: 14 residues. The CDR3: CASSGFGGAKGYTF. The CDR3 DNA is TGTGCCAGCAGCGGGTTTGGGGGCGCAAAAGGCTACACCTTC.

The CDR3: CASTGSGSPLHF. DNA for the CDR3: TGTGCCAGTACCGGGAGTGGGTCACCCCTCCACTTT. V and J are TRBV19 and TRBJ1-6; no clear D gene. This CDR3 is 12 amino acids long. Per the germline V gene, CDR1 is LNHDA and CDR2 is SQIVND (reference sequence). V shed 7 bases and J shed 10 bases, with 11 bases lying between them.

V usage is TRBV27 and J usage is TRBJ2-5; D is undetermined. Per the germline V gene, CDR1 is MNHEY and CDR2 is SMNVEV (reference sequence). The CDR3 contains 13 residues. Between the trimmed V and J ends, which lost 0 bases and 2 bases, there was a span of 4 bases. CDR3 sequence (DNA): TGTGCCAGCAGTTTATCCAGACAAGAGACCCAGTACTTC. This sequence encodes CASSLSRQETQYF.

V gene TRBV4-1 combines with J gene TRBJ2-7; 7 bases agree with TRBD1. Trimming removed 0 bases from V and 3 bases from J; junction bases left unmatched: 14. The CDR3 extends over 18 amino acids. Germline V gives CDR1 MGHRA, CDR2 YSYEKL. CDR3 loop: CASSQERRGYGPYYEQYF. The DNA of the CDR3 is TGCGCCAGCAGCCAAGAACGCAGGGGGTATGGTCCATACTACGAGCAGTACTTC.

The rearrangement links TRBV30 to TRBJ1-2; 9 bases agree with TRBD1. The length of the CDR3 is 12 residues. Per the germline V gene, CDR1 is GTSNPN and CDR2 is SVGIG (reference sequence). V shed 5 bases and J 8 bases; nucleotides not matched to a gene: 6. Here the CDR3 DNA reads TGTGCCTGGGAACGGACAGGGGAAGGCTACACCTTC. Protein sequence: CAWERTGEGYTF.

The CDR3 DNA reads TGTGCCAGCAGCGTGACGCCAAGACTAGCGGCTGAGCAGTTCTTC. Translated, it gives CASSVTPRLAAEQFF. V is TRBV2 and J is TRBJ2-1; 9 nucleotides agree with TRBD2. V shed 6 bases and J 9 bases; nucleotides not matched to a gene: 12. CDR1 and CDR2 from the germline V gene are SNHLY and FYNNEI. CDR3 size: 15 residues.